This T cell receptor beta chain was captured in a study of blood T cell repertoires in COVID-19. Study details: Donors in the United States, Italy and Spain gave samples during acute or convalescent COVID-19. Sample material is recorded as cDNA or gDNA derived from T cells, B-cell-depleted T cells, or PBMCs.

Authors' data handling: Estimation of nucleated cell counts relied on the amplification of reference gene primers. The assay was immunoSEQ multiplex PCR, and TCRdb's table has in-frame clones only and misses some. The V and J calls and the clone size are those of that table, but D and trimming were determined from the DNA. Among about 150,000 clones listed, under 90% were seen once. This CDR3 is 13 amino acids long. Deletions cut 4 bases from V and 5 bases from J, with 12 bases between. Germline V gene sequence: CDR1 SGHKS, CDR2 YYEKEE (reference sequence). Sample: peripheral blood. This TCR was sampled from a man in his 60s with acute or convalescent COVID-19. The chain links TRBV5-5 to TRBJ2-5; D possibly corresponds to TRBD2 (6 bases). The CDR3 region is CASSLTSMETQYF. As DNA, the CDR3 is TGTGCCAGCAGCCTGACTAGTATGGAGACCCAGTACTTC.